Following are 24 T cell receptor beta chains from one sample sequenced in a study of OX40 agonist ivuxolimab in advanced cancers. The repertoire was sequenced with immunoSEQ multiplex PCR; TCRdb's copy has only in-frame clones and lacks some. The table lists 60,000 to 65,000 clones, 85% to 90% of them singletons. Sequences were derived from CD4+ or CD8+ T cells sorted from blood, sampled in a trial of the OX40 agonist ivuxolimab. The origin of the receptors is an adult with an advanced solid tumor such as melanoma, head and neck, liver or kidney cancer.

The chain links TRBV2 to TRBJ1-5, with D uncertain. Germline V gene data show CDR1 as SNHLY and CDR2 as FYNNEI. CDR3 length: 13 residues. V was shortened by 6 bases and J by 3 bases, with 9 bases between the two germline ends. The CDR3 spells CASRQAPNQPQHF. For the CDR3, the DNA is TGTGCCAGCAGGCAGGCCCCCAATCAGCCCCAGCATTTT.

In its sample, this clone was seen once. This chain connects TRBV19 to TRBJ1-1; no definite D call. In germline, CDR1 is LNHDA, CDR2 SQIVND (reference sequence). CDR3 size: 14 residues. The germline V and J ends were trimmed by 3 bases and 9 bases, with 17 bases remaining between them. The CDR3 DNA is TGTGCCAGTAGTATTGAATGGCAGAACATAAAAGCTTTCTTT. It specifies CASSIEWQNIKAFF.

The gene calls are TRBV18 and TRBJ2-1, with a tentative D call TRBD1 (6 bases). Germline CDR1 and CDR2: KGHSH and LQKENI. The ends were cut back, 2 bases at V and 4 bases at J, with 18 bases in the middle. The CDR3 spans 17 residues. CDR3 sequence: CASSPSDSGRAYNEQFF. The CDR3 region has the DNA TGTGCCAGCTCACCATCGGACAGTGGTAGGGCTTACAATGAGCAGTTCTTC.

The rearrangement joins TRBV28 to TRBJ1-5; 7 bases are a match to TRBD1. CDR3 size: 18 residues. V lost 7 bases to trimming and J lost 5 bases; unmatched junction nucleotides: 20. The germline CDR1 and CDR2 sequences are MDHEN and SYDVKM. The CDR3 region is CASTPWGLRGEKDQPQHF. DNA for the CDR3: TGTGCCAGCACACCTTGGGGCCTCAGGGGGGAAAAGGATCAGCCCCAGCATTTT. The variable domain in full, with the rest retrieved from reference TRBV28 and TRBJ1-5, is DVKVTQSSRYLVKRTGEKVFLECVQDMDHENMFWYRQDPGLGLRLIYFSYDVKMKEKGDIPEGYSVSREKKERFSLILESASTNQTSMYLCASTPWGLRGEKDQPQHFGDGTRLSIL.

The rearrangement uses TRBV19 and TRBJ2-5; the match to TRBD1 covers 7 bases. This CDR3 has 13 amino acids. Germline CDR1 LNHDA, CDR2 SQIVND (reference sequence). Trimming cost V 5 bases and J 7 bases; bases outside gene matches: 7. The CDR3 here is CASSLDRSGTQYF. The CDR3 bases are TGTGCCAGTAGTTTGGACAGGAGTGGGACCCAGTACTTC.

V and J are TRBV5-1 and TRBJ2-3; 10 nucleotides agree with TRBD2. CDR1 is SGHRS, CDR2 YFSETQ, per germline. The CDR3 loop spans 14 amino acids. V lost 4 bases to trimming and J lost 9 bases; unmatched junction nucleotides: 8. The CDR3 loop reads CASSRGTSESTQYF. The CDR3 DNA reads TGCGCCAGCAGCCGCGGGACTAGCGAGTCCACGCAGTATTTT.

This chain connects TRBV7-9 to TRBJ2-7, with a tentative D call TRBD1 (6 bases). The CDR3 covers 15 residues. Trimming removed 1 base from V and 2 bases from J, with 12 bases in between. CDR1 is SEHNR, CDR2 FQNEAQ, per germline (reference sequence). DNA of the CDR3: TGTGCCAGCAGCTTAGGGTTAGGGGGACCCTACGAGCAGTACTTC. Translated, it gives CASSLGLGGPYEQYF.

The CDR3 DNA reads TGTGCCAGCAGCCCGGTTGACATATTAGCCAAAAACATTCAGTACTTC. It specifies CASSPVDILAKNIQYF. The chain combines TRBV4-2 with TRBJ2-4; D remains unclear. The V end lost 4 bases, the J end lost 0 bases, and 13 bases lay between the germline ends. The CDR3 runs 16 residues. The germline gives CDR1 LGHNA, CDR2 YNFKEQ.

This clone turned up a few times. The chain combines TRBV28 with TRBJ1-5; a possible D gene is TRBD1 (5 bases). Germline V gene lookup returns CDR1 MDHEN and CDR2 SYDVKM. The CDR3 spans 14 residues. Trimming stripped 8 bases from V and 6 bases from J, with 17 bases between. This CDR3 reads CASEGQGIGQPQHF. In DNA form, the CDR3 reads TGTGCCAGCGAGGGGCAGGGTATCGGTCAGCCCCAGCATTTT.

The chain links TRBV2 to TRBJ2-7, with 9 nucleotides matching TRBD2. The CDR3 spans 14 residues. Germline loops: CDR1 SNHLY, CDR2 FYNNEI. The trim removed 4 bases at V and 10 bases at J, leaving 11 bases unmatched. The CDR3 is CASSASGRSLYQYF. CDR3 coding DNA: TGTGCCAGCAGTGCAAGCGGGAGGAGTTTGTATCAGTACTTC.

This CDR3 reads CASSQARESNQETQYF. CDR3 coding DNA: TGTGCCAGCAGCCAAGCCAGGGAGAGTAACCAAGAGACCCAGTACTTC. The rearrangement links TRBV4-2 to TRBJ2-5, with D perhaps being TRBD1 or TRBD2 (5 bases each). The CDR3 is 16 amino acids. Germline CDR1 is LGHNA and CDR2 is YNFKEQ. V lost 1 base and J 0 bases, leaving 12 bases between the germline ends.

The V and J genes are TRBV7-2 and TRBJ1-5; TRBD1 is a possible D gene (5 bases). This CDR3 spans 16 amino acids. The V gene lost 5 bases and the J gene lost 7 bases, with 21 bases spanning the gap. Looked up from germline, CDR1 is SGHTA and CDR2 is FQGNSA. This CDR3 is CASSGTQGHGDQPQHF. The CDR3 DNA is TGTGCCAGCAGCGGGACCCAAGGACACGGAGACCAGCCCCAGCATTTT.

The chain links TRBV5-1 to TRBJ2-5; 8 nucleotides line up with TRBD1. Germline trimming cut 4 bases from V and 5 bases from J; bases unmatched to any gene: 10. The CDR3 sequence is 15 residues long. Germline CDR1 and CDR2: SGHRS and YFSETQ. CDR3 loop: CASSRDRGSAETQYF. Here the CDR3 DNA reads TGCGCCAGCAGCCGTGACAGGGGATCAGCGGAGACCCAGTACTTC.

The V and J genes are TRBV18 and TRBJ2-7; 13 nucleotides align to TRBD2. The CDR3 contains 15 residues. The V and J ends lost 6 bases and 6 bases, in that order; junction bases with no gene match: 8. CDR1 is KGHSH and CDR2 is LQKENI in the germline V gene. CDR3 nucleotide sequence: TGTGCCAGCTCTCCCGGGGGACTAGCGGGGATCGAGCAGTACTTC. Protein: CASSPGGLAGIEQYF. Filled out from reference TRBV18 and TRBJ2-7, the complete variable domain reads NAGVMQNPRHLVRRRGQEARLRCSPMKGHSHVYWYRQLPEEGLKFMVYLQKENIIDESGMPKERFSAEFPKEGPSILRIQQVVRGDSAAYFCASSPGGLAGIEQYFGPGTRLTVT.

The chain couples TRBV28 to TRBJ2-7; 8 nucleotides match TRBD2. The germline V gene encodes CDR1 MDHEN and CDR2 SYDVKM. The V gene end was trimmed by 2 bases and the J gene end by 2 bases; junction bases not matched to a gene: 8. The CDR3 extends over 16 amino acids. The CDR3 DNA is TGTGCCAGCAGTTTAGCACTAGCGGAGAGGGCCTACGAGCAGTACTTC. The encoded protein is CASSLALAERAYEQYF.

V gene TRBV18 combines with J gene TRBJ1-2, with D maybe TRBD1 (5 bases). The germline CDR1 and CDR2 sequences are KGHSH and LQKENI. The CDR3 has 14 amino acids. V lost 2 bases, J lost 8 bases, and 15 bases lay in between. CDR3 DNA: TGTGCCAGCTCACCAGCGGAAGGGGCGAGAGGCTACACCTTC. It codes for CASSPAEGARGYTF. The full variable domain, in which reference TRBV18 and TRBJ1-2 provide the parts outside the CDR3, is NAGVMQNPRHLVRRRGQEARLRCSPMKGHSHVYWYRQLPEEGLKFMVYLQKENIIDESGMPKERFSAEFPKEGPSILRIQQVVRGDSAAYFCASSPAEGARGYTFGSGTRLTVV.

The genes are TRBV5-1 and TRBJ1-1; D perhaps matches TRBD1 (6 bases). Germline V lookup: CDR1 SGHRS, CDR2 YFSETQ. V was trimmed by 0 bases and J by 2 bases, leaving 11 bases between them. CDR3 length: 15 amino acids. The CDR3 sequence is CASSLVPGANTEAFF. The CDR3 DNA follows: TGCGCCAGCAGCTTGGTACCGGGGGCCAACACTGAAGCTTTCTTT.

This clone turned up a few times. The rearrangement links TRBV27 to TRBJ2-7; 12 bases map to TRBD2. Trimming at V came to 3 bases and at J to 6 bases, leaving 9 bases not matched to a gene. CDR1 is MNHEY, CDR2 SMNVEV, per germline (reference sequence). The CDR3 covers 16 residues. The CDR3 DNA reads TGTGCCAGCAGTTTTCTACCTAGCGGGAGGGCCGCCGAGCAGTACTTC. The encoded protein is CASSFLPSGRAAEQYF.

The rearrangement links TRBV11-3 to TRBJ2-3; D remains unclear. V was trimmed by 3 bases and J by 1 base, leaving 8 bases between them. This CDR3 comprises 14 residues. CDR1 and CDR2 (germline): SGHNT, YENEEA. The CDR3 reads CASSLGSGTDTQYF. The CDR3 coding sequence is TGTGCCAGCAGCTTGGGGTCAGGCACAGATACGCAGTATTTT.

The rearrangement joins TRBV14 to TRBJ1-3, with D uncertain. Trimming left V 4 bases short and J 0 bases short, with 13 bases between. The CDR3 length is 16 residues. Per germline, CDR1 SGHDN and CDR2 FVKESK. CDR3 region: CASSRRALTSGNTIYF. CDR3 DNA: TGTGCCAGCAGCCGACGCGCACTCACCTCTGGAAACACCATATATTTT.

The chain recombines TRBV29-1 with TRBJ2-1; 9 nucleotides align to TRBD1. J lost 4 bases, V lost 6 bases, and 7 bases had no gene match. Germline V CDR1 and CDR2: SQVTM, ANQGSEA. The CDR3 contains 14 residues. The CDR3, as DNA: TGCAGCGTGGCGGGACAGGGAAATTACAATGAGCAGTTCTTC. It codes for CSVAGQGNYNEQFF.

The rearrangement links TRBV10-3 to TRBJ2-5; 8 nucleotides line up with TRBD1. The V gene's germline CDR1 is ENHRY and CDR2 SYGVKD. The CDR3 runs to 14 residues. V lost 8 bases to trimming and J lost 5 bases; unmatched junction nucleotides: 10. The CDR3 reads CAIQDRVNSETQYF. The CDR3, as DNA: TGTGCCATCCAGGACAGGGTTAATTCGGAGACCCAGTACTTC.

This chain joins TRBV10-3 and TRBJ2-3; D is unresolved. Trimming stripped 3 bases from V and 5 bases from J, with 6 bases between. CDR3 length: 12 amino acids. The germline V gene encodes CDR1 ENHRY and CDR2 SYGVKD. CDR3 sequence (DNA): TGTGCCATCAGTGAAGGGCAAGATACGCAGTATTTT. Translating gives CAISEGQDTQYF.

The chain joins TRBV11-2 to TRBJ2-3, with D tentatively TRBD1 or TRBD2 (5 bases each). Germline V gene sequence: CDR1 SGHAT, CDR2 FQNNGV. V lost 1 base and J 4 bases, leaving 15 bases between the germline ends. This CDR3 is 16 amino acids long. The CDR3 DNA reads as TGTGCCAGCAGCTTAGTAAATACAGGAGGTCCAGATACGCAGTATTTT. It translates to CASSLVNTGGPDTQYF.